This T cell receptor beta chain was sequenced in a study of neurological immune-mediated disorders. In the study overall: The approximately 34 multiple sclerosis patients comprised around 31 that were relapsing-remitting and 3 that were secondary progressive. Findings and caveats of the study: The greatest degree of TCR clonal expansion was observed in HTLV-1-associated myelopathy, with the lowest in multiple sclerosis, below that of healthy controls.

In its sample, this clonotype was seen many times. The antigen is undetermined. Template-switch 5'RACE cDNA synthesis added a 10-nucleotide unique molecular identifier. Every sequencing run generated over 180 million TCR-beta sequences from 15-18 subjects. From the 5' RACE reads, TCRdb called clonotypes with MiXCR, one entry per CDR3 protein. This sample carries 35,000 to 50,000 distinct CDR3 sequences, 2% to 3% of them seen once, and the ten largest clones take roughly 2.3%. V was pared by 6 bases and J by 0 bases, with 12 bases between. Germline-derived CDR1 and CDR2 are MNHEY and SMNVEV (reference sequence). The length of the CDR3 is 16 residues.

The sample taken for sequencing was PBMCs. The V call is TRBV27, the J call TRBJ2-6, with D unclear. The TCR comes from a middle-aged man with multiple sclerosis. CDR3 sequence (DNA): TGTGCCAGCAGCGGACGGTTTGACTCTGGGGCCAACGTCCTGACTTTC. It codes for CASSGRFDSGANVLTF.